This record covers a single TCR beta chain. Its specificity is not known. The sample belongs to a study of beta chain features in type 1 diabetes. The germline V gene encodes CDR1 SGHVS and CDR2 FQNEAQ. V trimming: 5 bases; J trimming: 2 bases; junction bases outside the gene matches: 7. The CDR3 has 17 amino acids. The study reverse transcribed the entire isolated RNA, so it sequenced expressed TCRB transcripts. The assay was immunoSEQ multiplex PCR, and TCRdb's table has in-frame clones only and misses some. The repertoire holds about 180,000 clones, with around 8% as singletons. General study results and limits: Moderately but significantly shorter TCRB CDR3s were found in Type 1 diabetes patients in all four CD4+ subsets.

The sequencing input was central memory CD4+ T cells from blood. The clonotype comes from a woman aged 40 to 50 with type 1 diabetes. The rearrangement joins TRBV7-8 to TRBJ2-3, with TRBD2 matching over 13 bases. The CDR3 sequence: CASSLRTSGGFTDTQYF. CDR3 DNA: TGTGCCAGCAGCCTGCGGACTAGCGGGGGTTTCACAGATACGCAGTATTTT.